This passage covers 28 T cell receptor beta chains from one sample sequenced in a study of blood T cells in healthy people across ages. Sample-barcoded 5' priming and a J-beta primer mix drove a second PCR of about 6 to 12 cycles. Using its own MiXCR run on the 5' RACE reads, TCRdb lists one record per CDR3 protein. The profile shows over 950,000 distinct CDR3 sequences, less than 45% of them singletons. Sample: blood. The receptors were gathered from a man aged 18 to 29 in good health.

The CDR3 bases are TGTGCCAGCAGTTACCGCGGGGGCCGTTATCAGGGTGAGCAGTTCTTC. Translation: CASSYRGGRYQGEQFF. The chain uses TRBV6-2 or TRBV6-3 and TRBJ2-1, with a possible D match to TRBD2 (7 bases). With 2 bases removed from V and 9 bases from J, the gap between germline ends came to 20 bases. The germline V gene has CDR1 MNHEY and CDR2 SVGEGT. This CDR3 is 16 amino acids long.

This clonotype was seen more than once but under ten times. The rearrangement uses TRBV6-2 or TRBV6-3 and TRBJ2-6; possible D gene TRBD1, 6 bases. Germline V lookup: CDR1 MNHEY, CDR2 SVGEGT. CDR3 length equals 15 residues. V was shortened by 5 bases and J by 4 bases, with 12 bases between the two germline ends. CDR3: CASSTQGLGANVLTF. DNA of the CDR3: TGTGCCAGCAGTACGCAGGGGTTGGGGGCCAACGTCCTGACTTTC.

The genes are TRBV7-9 and TRBJ2-7; D is possibly TRBD2 (6 bases). Germline V gene sequence: CDR1 SEHNR, CDR2 FQNEAQ (reference sequence). This CDR3 region has 14 residues. The germline V and J ends were trimmed by 5 bases and 4 bases, with 15 bases remaining between them. The CDR3 DNA reads as TGTGCCAGCAGCCCGGACTATCTCTCATACGAGCAGTACTTC. Translated, it gives CASSPDYLSYEQYF.

The chain combines TRBV20-1 with TRBJ2-7; D gene ambiguous. V was cut by 3 bases and J by 0 bases, with 12 bases left in between. The CDR3 loop spans 14 amino acids. In germline, CDR1 is DFQATT, CDR2 SNEGSKA (reference sequence). The CDR3 protein is CSARASQSSYEQYF. The CDR3 DNA is TGCAGTGCTAGGGCGTCGCAAAGCTCCTACGAGCAGTACTTC.

This chain links TRBV20-1 with TRBJ2-7; D might be TRBD2 (5 bases). V lost 5 bases, J lost 2 bases, and 16 bases lay in between. The V gene's germline CDR1 is DFQATT and CDR2 SNEGSKA (reference sequence). The length of the CDR3 is 14 residues. The chain's CDR3 is CSAESRTGTYEQYF. CDR3 nucleotide sequence: TGCAGTGCTGAATCACGGACGGGGACCTACGAGCAGTACTTC.

This clonotype was observed once. The V and J genes are TRBV20-1 and TRBJ1-3, with TRBD1 as a possible D gene (5 bases). Germline V gene sequence: CDR1 DFQATT, CDR2 SNEGSKA (reference sequence). There are 13 residues in the CDR3. V lost 5 bases and J lost 5, with 13 bases in between. CDR3: CSAPAYRRNTIYF. The CDR3 nucleotides read TGCAGTGCTCCGGCTTACAGGCGAAACACCATATATTTT.

The CDR3 coding sequence is TGTGCCAGCGCCAAGGGGGGCAGACGTCGGGAAAAACTGTTTTTT. It codes for CASAKGGRRREKLFF. The chain has TRBV21-1 and TRBJ1-4; TRBD1, the D gene given by the table, was not confirmed from the DNA. TRBV21-1 is noted as a pseudogene. The CDR3 extends over 15 amino acids.

The rearrangement links TRBV7-6 to TRBJ2-1; perhaps D is TRBD1 or TRBD2 (5 bases each). The CDR3 covers 17 residues. V lost 0 bases, J lost 0 bases, and 12 bases lay in between. The V gene's germline CDR1 is SGHVS and CDR2 FNYEAQ. CDR3 protein: CASSLASGASSYNEQFF. Here the CDR3 DNA reads TGTGCCAGCAGCTTAGCGTCCGGGGCTAGCTCCTACAATGAGCAGTTCTTC.

The genes are TRBV12-3 or TRBV12-4 and TRBJ2-7; D may match TRBD1 or TRBD2 (6 bases each). The CDR3 extends over 13 amino acids. The ends were cut back, 2 bases at V and 5 bases at J, with 10 bases in the middle. CDR3 coding DNA: TGTGCCAGCAGTTTAAGGGGGGCGCACGAGCAGTACTTC. This encodes CASSLRGAHEQYF.

V is TRBV6-6 and J is TRBJ1-5; no clear D gene. CDR3 length: 13 residues. Trimming took 5 bases from V and 15 from J, leaving 20 bases between them. Germline CDR1 and CDR2: MNHNY and SVGAGI (reference sequence). CDR3 sequence (DNA): TGTGCCAGCAGTGCGCCCCAGGAAGGGCACTCGCATTTT. Protein product: CASSAPQEGHSHF.

The CDR3 bases are TGTGCCAGCAGCTCTACGACAGGGAGAGGCTACACCTTC. It is translated as CASSSTTGRGYTF. V usage is TRBV5-6 and J usage is TRBJ1-2, with 7 positions matching TRBD1. Germline V CDR1 and CDR2: SGHDT, YYEEEE. The ends lost 3 bases at V and 8 bases at J; junction bases unmatched: 7. This CDR3 region has 13 residues.

The gene calls are TRBV20-1 and TRBJ1-4; D not resolved. This CDR3 region has 14 residues. Deletions cut 0 bases from V and 8 bases from J, with 13 bases between. CDR1 DFQATT and CDR2 SNEGSKA come from the germline V gene (reference sequence). Here the CDR3 reads CSARDAVSWEKLFF. The CDR3 bases are TGCAGTGCTAGAGATGCCGTATCGTGGGAAAAACTGTTTTTT.

A remark on this clonotype: Compared with germline, one end of the junction differs, possibly owing to a read error. The chain carries TRBV5-1 and TRBJ2-3; D may be TRBD1 or TRBD2 (5 bases each). Germline V lookup: CDR1 SGHRS, CDR2 YFSETQ. The CDR3 runs 16 residues. The CDR3 region is CVSSPGPNPSTDTQYF. In DNA, the CDR3 is TGCGTCAGCAGCCCGGGACCGAACCCAAGCACAGATACGCAGTATTTT.

The CDR3 loop is CASSFKEQASEQYF. CDR3 sequence (DNA): TGTGCCAGCAGTTTTAAGGAACAGGCCTCCGAGCAGTACTTC. This sequence joins TRBV12-3 or TRBV12-4 and TRBJ2-7, with D tentatively TRBD1 (5 bases). The CDR3 length is 14 residues. V gave up 3 bases and J gave up 6 bases, with 15 bases separating them.

This clonotype was seen ten or more times. The V call is TRBV6-5, the J call TRBJ2-7; the D gene is possibly TRBD1 (6 bases). The ends were cut back, 5 bases at V and 4 bases at J, with 15 bases in the middle. This CDR3 comprises 14 residues. CDR1 is MNHEY and CDR2 is SVGAGI in the germline V gene. CDR3 bases: TGTGCCAGCAGTAACGGACAGCTTCGTTACGAGCAGTACTTC. Translated, it gives CASSNGQLRYEQYF.

This clonotype was counted only a few times. The chain recombines TRBV9 with TRBJ1-2, with D perhaps TRBD1 (6 bases). The CDR3 length is 15 residues. V gave up 0 bases and J gave up 4 bases, with 13 bases separating them. Germline V gives CDR1 SGDLS, CDR2 YYNGEE. The CDR3 sequence: CASSVGQENIYGYTF. CDR3 sequence (DNA): TGTGCCAGCAGCGTAGGACAGGAGAACATCTATGGCTACACCTTC.

V is TRBV5-1 and J is TRBJ2-5; perhaps D is TRBD1 or TRBD2 (6 bases each). Per germline, CDR1 SGHRS and CDR2 YFSETQ. CDR3 length equals 16 residues. Trimming shortened V by 7 bases and J by 11 bases, and 30 bases separated the two germline ends. CDR3 residues: CASALGGSGTYNEQYF. CDR3 in DNA: TGCGCCAGCGCGCTAGGGGGTAGCGGTACCTACAATGAGCAGTACTTC.

The chain employs TRBV10-3 and TRBJ2-3, with 13 bases matching TRBD2. The CDR3 runs 16 residues. V gave up 10 bases and J gave up 6 bases; unmatched junction bases: 13. CDR1 is ENHRY, CDR2 SYGVKD, per germline. CDR3 protein: CATATSTSGGYDTQYF. The CDR3 DNA sequence: TGTGCCACCGCAACCTCGACTAGCGGGGGGTATGATACGCAGTATTTT.

V usage is TRBV4-1 and J usage is TRBJ2-5; 7 nucleotides align to TRBD1. The DNA end is a closer match to TRBJ2-4, so the J assignment may be wrong. CDR1 and CDR2 from the germline V gene are MGHRA and YSYEKL. The CDR3 loop spans 17 amino acids. Here the CDR3 DNA reads TGCGCCAGCAGCCAAGATCGGGGCAGGGGGTCCAAAAACATTCAGTACTTC. Translated, it gives CASSQDRGRGSKNIQYF.

The chain employs TRBV7-9 and TRBJ1-5; tentative D call: TRBD1 (6 bases). Trimming took off 4 bases at V and 5 bases at J, with 15 bases between the two ends. The CDR3 has 15 amino acids. Germline loops: CDR1 SEHNR, CDR2 FQNEAQ (reference sequence). The CDR3 coding sequence is TGTGCCAGCAGCTCGGCGACAGGTACCCATCAGCCCCAGCATTTT. Translated, it gives CASSSATGTHQPQHF.

A remark on this clonotype: Mismatch with germline at one junction end may stem from a read error. This chain uses TRBV14 with TRBJ1-2; no definite D call. Germline CDR1 SGHDN, CDR2 FVKESK. The CDR3 runs to 15 residues. The CDR3 DNA sequence: TGTGCCAGCAACCAAGAGAGGGTACCCGGATATGGCTACACCTTC. As protein: CASNQERVPGYGYTF.

Note on this clonotype: A much larger clone differs by one base, so this may be a read error. CDR3 sequence (DNA): TGCGCCAGCAGCTTGACGAACAATGAGCAGTACTTC. Protein: CASSLTNNEQYF. The rearrangement joins TRBV5-1 to TRBJ2-7; D ambiguous. CDR1 is SGHRS, CDR2 YFSETQ, per germline. The ends were cut back, 1 base at V and 7 bases at J, with 9 bases in the middle. The CDR3 covers 12 residues.

This clonotype was observed a handful of times. The rearrangement joins TRBV20-1 to TRBJ2-3; the match to TRBD2 covers 7 bases. The CDR3 consists of 14 residues. V lost 6 bases to trimming and J lost 3 bases; unmatched junction nucleotides: 9. The germline gives CDR1 DFQATT, CDR2 SNEGSKA (reference sequence). CDR3 protein: CSARGGRGTDTQYF. The CDR3, as DNA: TGCAGTGCCCGGGGCGGGCGGGGGACAGATACGCAGTATTTT.

This chain uses TRBV14 with TRBJ1-1; a possible D gene is TRBD1 (5 bases). CDR3 length: 14 amino acids. Germline V gene data show CDR1 as SGHDN and CDR2 as FVKESK. The V end was cut by 6 bases, the J end by 0 bases, with 11 bases between. CDR3 bases: TGTGCCAGCAGGTCCAGGGTAATGAACACTGAAGCTTTCTTT. Amino acid sequence: CASRSRVMNTEAFF. Together with reference TRBV14 and TRBJ1-1, the CDR3 gives the full variable domain: EAGVTQFPSHSVIEKGQTVTLRCDPISGHDNLYWYRRVMGKEIKFLLHFVKESKQDESGMPNNRFLAERTGGTYSTLKVQPAELEDSGVYFCASRSRVMNTEAFFGQGTRLTVV.

The chain has TRBV6-6 and TRBJ1-2, with D tentatively TRBD1 (5 bases). V was clipped by 6 bases and J by 8 bases, with 19 bases between them. The CDR3 loop spans 14 amino acids. Germline loops: CDR1 MNHNY, CDR2 SVGAGI (reference sequence). CDR3: CASSNTGGKMGYTF. CDR3 nucleotides: TGTGCCAGCAGCAATACTGGGGGGAAGATGGGCTACACCTTC.

The chain links TRBV27 to TRBJ1-6, with D maybe TRBD1 (5 bases). Germline CDR1 reads MNHEY; CDR2 reads SMNVEV (reference sequence). The CDR3 runs to 17 residues. Trimming removed 2 bases at V and 1 base at J, with 12 bases between. The CDR3 reads CASSLIAGRSYNSPLHF. The CDR3 nucleotides are TGTGCCAGCAGTTTAATCGCAGGGAGGTCCTATAATTCACCCCTCCACTTT.

In this sample, this clonotype turned up a few times. The chain is built from TRBV6-5 and TRBJ1-1; D might be TRBD1 (5 bases). Trimming took 10 bases from V and 8 from J, leaving 23 bases between them. CDR1 and CDR2 (germline): MNHEY, SVGAGI. CDR3 length equals 14 residues. Written as DNA, the CDR3 is TGTGCCACCCAACAACCGAGGGACCCCGAAGAAGCTTTCTTT. Its protein product is CATQQPRDPEEAFF.

The chain couples TRBV7-2 to TRBJ1-4; possibly TRBD1 for D (6 bases). Germline V lookup: CDR1 SGHTA, CDR2 FQGNSA. With 0 bases removed from V and 4 bases from J, the gap between germline ends came to 12 bases. The CDR3 is made up of 16 amino acids. The CDR3 DNA reads as TGTGCCAGCAGCTTAGCCGGCGGACAGCTTAATGAAAAACTGTTTTTT. It encodes CASSLAGGQLNEKLFF.